Sequencing of this T cell receptor (beta chain) was carried out in a study of metastatic and nonmetastatic thyroid tumors. The CDR3 sequence is 12 residues long. Per the germline V gene, CDR1 is DFQATT and CDR2 is SNEGSKA (reference sequence). Deletions cut 1 base from V and 7 bases from J, with 8 bases between. This clone is labeled as medium-sized. The authors' processing: Variation in CDR3 across clinicopathological groups served as the basis for constructing a distant-metastasis classifier in papillary thyroid cancer. TCRdb reanalyzed the PCR reads via MiXCR. TCRdb, rather than the study authors, made the V and J calls. This table has roughly 14,000 clones, approximately 30% appearing once. Treatment of any kind had been given to no patient before thyroid surgery.

V gene TRBV20-1 combines with J gene TRBJ1-5; the D is unclear. This TCR came from a male donor with papillary thyroid cancer or a benign thyroid nodule (not recorded which). Some clones in this sample may be carry-over from other donors' samples. The sample comprised tumor tissue. The CDR3 sequence is CSARVGRQPQHF. The CDR3 DNA is TGCAGTGCTAGAGTAGGGCGGCAGCCCCAGCATTTT.